This is a list of T cell receptor beta chains from one sample in a study of T-cell reconstitution after alpha-beta-depleted transplantation in children. TCRdb recomputed calls from the PCR reads with MiXCR, one row per CDR3 protein. The sample includes about 640,000 distinct CDR3 sequences, around a sixth of them seen just once. Sequenced material: PBMCs from the stem cell graft donor, taken from the stem cell graft. The receptors were gathered from a human donor who donated a stem cell graft to a child with acute myeloid leukemia. The CDR3 runs from the conserved cysteine through the conserved F or W. Fields, in order: V gene, clone size, J gene, D gene, CDR3 DNA, CDR3 protein. D genes are given only for firm matches. Expanded clones are given a class, and other clones once, few, many or no size at all.

>TRBV20-1|-|TRBJ1-2|-
TGCAGTGTGCGGGGGGCTTACGGCTACACCTTC
CSVRGAYGYTF
>TRBV7-2|-|TRBJ1-4|-
TGTGCCAGCAGCCGACCCGGGAGAAAGGAAAAACTGTTTTTT
CASSRPGRKEKLFF
>TRBV27|many|TRBJ2-7|-
TGTGCCAGCAGTTTAGCGCCCCATCTGGAGCAGTACTTC
CASSLAPHLEQYF
>TRBV7-2|many|TRBJ2-3|-
TGTGCCAGCAGTTCCCGACTTCGACCAGATACGCAGTATTTT
CASSSRLRPDTQYF
>TRBV27|few|TRBJ2-1|TRBD2
TGTGCCAGCAGTTTTAGCGGGGGGGAGGTCAATGAGCAGTTCTTC
CASSFSGGEVNEQFF
>TRBV20-1|many|TRBJ2-7|-
TGCAGTGCTAGGCGTCGGGGCACGTCCTACGAGCAGTACTTC
CSARRRGTSYEQYF
>TRBV5-1|many|TRBJ1-4|-
TGCGCCAGCAGCTTGGCTCCGGGCAATGAAAAACTGTTTTTT
CASSLAPGNEKLFF
>TRBV20-1|few|TRBJ1-5|TRBD1
TGCAGTGCTAGTTGGGGACAGCAAAGCAATCAGCCCCAGCATTTT
CSASWGQQSNQPQHF
>TRBV12-3/TRBV12-4|-|TRBJ1-3|-
TGTGCCAGCAGTTTTTGGGGCGCTGGAAACACCATATATTTT
CASSFWGAGNTIYF
>TRBV20-1|many|TRBJ1-5|-
TGCAGTGCTGTTCCCCCAGGAAATCAGCCCCAGCATTTT
CSAVPPGNQPQHF
>TRBV28|-|TRBJ2-1|-
TGTGCCAGCACCCCGTCGGGGATGGGGGCAAACGACAATGAGCAGTTCTTC
CASTPSGMGANDNEQFF
>TRBV20-1|many|TRBJ2-5|-
TGCAGTGCTAGACCTAGGGCTAGCGCGGAAGAGACCCAGTACTTC
CSARPRASAEETQYF
>TRBV9|-|TRBJ2-2|-
TGTGCCAGCAGCGCCTCCCTGGGGGTGCACACCGGGGAGCTGTTTTTT
CASSASLGVHTGELFF
>TRBV9|few|TRBJ2-6|-
TGTGCCAGCAGCGTAGCGGGCTGGAGATCAGGGGCCAACGTCCTGACTTTC
CASSVAGWRSGANVLTF
>TRBV29-1|-|TRBJ2-7|-
TGCAGCGTTGAAGGGACACGTGGGGCCAACTCCTACGAGCAGTACTTC
CSVEGTRGANSYEQYF
>TRBV20-1|many|TRBJ2-1|-
TGCAGTGCTAGCCCCCCCAGAGACTACAATGAGCAGTTCTTC
CSASPPRDYNEQFF
>TRBV27|-|TRBJ2-7|-
TGTGCCAGCAGTCGGGACTTTACCTACGAGCAGTACTTC
CASSRDFTYEQYF
>TRBV5-1|-|TRBJ2-4|-
TGCGCCAGCAGCTTGGCAGGGGTCGACATTCAGTACTTC
CASSLAGVDIQYF
>TRBV6-5|-|TRBJ2-3|TRBD1
TGTGCCAGCAGTTACTCATCGGACAGGGCCCGCACAGATACGCAGTATTTT
CASSYSSDRARTDTQYF
>TRBV20-1|many|TRBJ1-1|-
TGCAGTGCTAGGGCCGGAGTCACTGAAGCTTTCTTT
CSARAGVTEAFF
>TRBV11-2|many|TRBJ2-3|TRBD2
TGTGCCAGCAGCTTAGGCGGACTAGCGGGGGGGCTTTCAGATACGCAGTATTTT
CASSLGGLAGGLSDTQYF
>TRBV29-1|many|TRBJ2-7|-
TGCAGCGTGGTCCGGGACCCAGGGTACGAGCAGTACTTC
CSVVRDPGYEQYF
>TRBV13|-|TRBJ2-7|-
TGTGCCAGCAGCTTGGACTATGGCGAGCAGTACTTC
CASSLDYGEQYF
>TRBV27|many|TRBJ2-7|TRBD1
TGTGCCAGCAGTTCACCTGGGACAGGGGACTACGAGCAGTACTTC
CASSSPGTGDYEQYF
>TRBV5-1|few|TRBJ2-7|-
TGCGCCAGCAGCTTGGTTTCCAGCGGTACCTACGAGCAGTACTTC
CASSLVSSGTYEQYF
>TRBV27|-|TRBJ1-5|-
TGTGCCAGCAGTTTATCGAGTTATAGCAATCAGCCCCAGCATTTT
CASSLSSYSNQPQHF
>TRBV6-1|few|TRBJ2-5|-
TGTGCCAGCAGGGGTCCGGACTCCCGGGAGACCCAGTACTTC
CASRGPDSRETQYF
>TRBV27|-|TRBJ2-1|TRBD2
TGTGCCAGCAGTTTTGAGCGGGGGGACTCCTACAATGAGCAGTTCTTC
CASSFERGDSYNEQFF
>TRBV7-9|-|TRBJ2-3|-
TGTGCCAGCAAAAGGAGGGGCAGCCCCACAGATACGCAGTATTTT
CASKRRGSPTDTQYF
>TRBV6-5|-|TRBJ2-7|-
TGTGCCAGCAGTTACTCGAGAGGGACGGCTGAATACGAGCAGTACTTC
CASSYSRGTAEYEQYF
>TRBV7-9|once|TRBJ2-5|TRBD1
TGTGCCAGCAGCTGGGACAGAACGGAGACCCAGTACTTC
CASSWDRTETQYF
>TRBV7-9|few|TRBJ1-1|-
TGTGCCAGCAGCTTAGACCGCTGGTACAACACTGAAGCTTTCTTT
CASSLDRWYNTEAFF
>TRBV20-1|many|TRBJ1-5|TRBD1
TGCAGTGCTCACAGGGGAGGGAATCAGCCCCAGCATTTT
CSAHRGGNQPQHF
>TRBV12-3/TRBV12-4|-|TRBJ1-2|-
TGTGCCAGCAGTTTAGCCTTGGACATCTCGGCTGGCTACACCTTC
CASSLALDISAGYTF
>TRBV5-7|-|TRBJ1-2|-
TGTGCCAGCAGCTTGGGGCAGGGTAGTTGGTATGGCTACACCTTC
CASSLGQGSWYGYTF
>TRBV18|few|TRBJ2-3|-
TGTGCCAGCTCACCATCAAGTCCGCCAGATACGCAGTATTTT
CASSPSSPPDTQYF
>TRBV15|few|TRBJ2-2|-
TGTGCCACCAGCAGCGGAGAGACAACCGGGGAGCTGTTTTTT
CATSSGETTGELFF
>TRBV10-2|-|TRBJ1-5|-
TGCGCCAGTGGCGAAGGCAATCAGCCCCAGCATTTT
CASGEGNQPQHF
>TRBV6-5|many|TRBJ2-1|-
TGTGCCAGCAGGCCCGGACTTTCCAGCTCCTACAATGAGCAGTTCTTC
CASRPGLSSSYNEQFF
>TRBV6-5|many|TRBJ2-3|-
TGTGCCAGCAGATCCGGCACAGATACGCAGTATTTT
CASRSGTDTQYF
>TRBV5-1|-|TRBJ2-3|-
TGCGCCAGCAGCTTGATGGCAGGGAGCACAGATACGCAGTATTTT
CASSLMAGSTDTQYF
>TRBV24-1|-|TRBJ1-1|-
TGTGCCACCAGTGATTCGACTTTAACGGAGACGAACACTGAAGCTTTCTTT
CATSDSTLTETNTEAFF
>TRBV20-1|many|TRBJ2-2|-
TGCAGTGCTACGCCAGGGATAAGCAGGGACACCGGGGAGCTGTTTTTT
CSATPGISRDTGELFF